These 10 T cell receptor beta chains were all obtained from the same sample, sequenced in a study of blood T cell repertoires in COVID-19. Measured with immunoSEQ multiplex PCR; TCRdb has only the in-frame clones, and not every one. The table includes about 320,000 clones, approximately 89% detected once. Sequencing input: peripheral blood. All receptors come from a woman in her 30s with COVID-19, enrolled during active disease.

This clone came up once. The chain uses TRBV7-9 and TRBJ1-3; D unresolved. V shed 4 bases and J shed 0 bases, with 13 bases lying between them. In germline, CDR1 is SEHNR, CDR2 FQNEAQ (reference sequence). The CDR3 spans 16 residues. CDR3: CASSSTLGSSGNTIYF. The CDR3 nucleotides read TGTGCCAGCAGCTCCACCCTCGGTAGCTCTGGAAACACCATATATTTT.

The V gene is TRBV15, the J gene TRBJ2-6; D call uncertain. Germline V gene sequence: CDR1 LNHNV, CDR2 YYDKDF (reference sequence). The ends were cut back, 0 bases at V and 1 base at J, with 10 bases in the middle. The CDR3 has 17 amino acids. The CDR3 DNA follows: TGTGCCACCAGCAGAGATTATCGCGGATCTGGGGCCAACGTCCTGACTTTC. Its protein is CATSRDYRGSGANVLTF.

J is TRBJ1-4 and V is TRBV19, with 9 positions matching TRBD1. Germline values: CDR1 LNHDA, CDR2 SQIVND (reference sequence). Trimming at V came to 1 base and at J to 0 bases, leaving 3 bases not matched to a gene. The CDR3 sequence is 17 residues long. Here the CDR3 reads CASSIGQGGPTNEKLFF. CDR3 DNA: TGTGCCAGTAGTATAGGACAGGGGGGACCAACTAATGAAAAACTGTTTTTT.

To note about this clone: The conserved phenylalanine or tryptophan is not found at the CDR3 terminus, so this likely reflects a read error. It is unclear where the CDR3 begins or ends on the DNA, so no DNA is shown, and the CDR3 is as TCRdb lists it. The chain's CDR3 is CAASVGKI. The V gene is TRBV21-1, the J gene TRBJ1-4. TRBV21-1 is assigned pseudogene status. The CDR3 contains 8 residues when both ends are counted.

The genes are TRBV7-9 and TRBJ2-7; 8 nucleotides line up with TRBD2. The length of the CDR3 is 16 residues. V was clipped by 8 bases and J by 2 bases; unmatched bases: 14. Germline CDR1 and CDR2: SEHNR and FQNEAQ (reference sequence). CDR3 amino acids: CASLDLAGPFAYEQYF. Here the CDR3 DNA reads TGTGCCAGCCTCGACTTAGCGGGACCATTCGCCTACGAGCAGTACTTC. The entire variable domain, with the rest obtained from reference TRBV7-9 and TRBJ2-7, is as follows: DTGVSQNPRHKITKRGQNVTFRCDPISEHNRLYWYRQTLGQGPEFLTYFQNEAQLEKSRLLSDRFSAERPKGSFSTLEIQRTEQGDSAMYLCASLDLAGPFAYEQYFGPGTRLTVT.

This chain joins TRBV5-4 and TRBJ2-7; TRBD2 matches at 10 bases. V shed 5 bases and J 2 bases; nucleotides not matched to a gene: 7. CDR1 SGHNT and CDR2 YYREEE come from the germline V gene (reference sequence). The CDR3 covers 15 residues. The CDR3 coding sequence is TGTGCCAGCAGTTTTGGGGGACTAGCGACCTACGAGCAGTACTTC. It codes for CASSFGGLATYEQYF.

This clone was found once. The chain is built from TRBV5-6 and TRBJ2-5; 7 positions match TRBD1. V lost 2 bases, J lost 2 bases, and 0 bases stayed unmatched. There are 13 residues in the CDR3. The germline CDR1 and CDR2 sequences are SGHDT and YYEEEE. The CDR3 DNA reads TGTGCCAGCAGCTTACAGGGGCAAGAGACCCAGTACTTC. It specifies CASSLQGQETQYF.

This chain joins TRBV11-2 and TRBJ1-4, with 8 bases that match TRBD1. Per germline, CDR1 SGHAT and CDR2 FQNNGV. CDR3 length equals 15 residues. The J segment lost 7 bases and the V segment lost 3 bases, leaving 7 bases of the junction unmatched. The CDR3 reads CASSFLGTGGEKLFF. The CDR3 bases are TGTGCCAGCAGCTTTTTAGGGACAGGCGGTGAAAAACTGTTTTTT.

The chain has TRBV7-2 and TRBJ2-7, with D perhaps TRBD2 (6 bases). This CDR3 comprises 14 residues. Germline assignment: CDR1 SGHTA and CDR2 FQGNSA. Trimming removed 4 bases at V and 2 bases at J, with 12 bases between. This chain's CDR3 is CASSWGDGPYEQYF. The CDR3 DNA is TGTGCCAGCAGCTGGGGGGACGGACCCTACGAGCAGTACTTC.

The CDR3 nucleotides are TGTGCCAGCAGTCCCCGGACAGATAACTATGGCTACACCTTC. Its protein product is CASSPRTDNYGYTF. V usage is TRBV2 and J usage is TRBJ1-2, with D perhaps matching TRBD1 (6 bases). The CDR3 spans 14 residues. The germline V gene encodes CDR1 SNHLY and CDR2 FYNNEI. Deletions cut 5 bases from V and 1 base from J, with 11 bases between. Full variable domain (remainder filled in from reference TRBV2 and TRBJ1-2): EPEVTQTPSHQVTQMGQEVILRCVPISNHLYFYWYRQILGQKVEFLVSFYNNEISEKSEIFDDQFSVERPDGSNFTLKIRSTKLEDSAMYFCASSPRTDNYGYTFGSGTRLTVV.